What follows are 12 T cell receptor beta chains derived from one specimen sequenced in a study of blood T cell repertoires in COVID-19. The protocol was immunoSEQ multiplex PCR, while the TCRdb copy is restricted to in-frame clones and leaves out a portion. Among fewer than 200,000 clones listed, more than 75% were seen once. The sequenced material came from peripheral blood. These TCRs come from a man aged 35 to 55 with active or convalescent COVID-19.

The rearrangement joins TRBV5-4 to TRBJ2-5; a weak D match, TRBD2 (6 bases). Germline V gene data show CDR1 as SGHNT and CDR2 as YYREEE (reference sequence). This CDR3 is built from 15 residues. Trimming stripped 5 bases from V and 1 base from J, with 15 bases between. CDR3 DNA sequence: TGTGCCAGCAGGGGGGGACTGGAACGCCAAGAGACCCAGTACTTC. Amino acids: CASRGGLERQETQYF. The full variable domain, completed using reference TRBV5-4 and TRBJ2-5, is ETGVTQSPTHLIKTRGQQVTLRCSSQSGHNTVSWYQQALGQGPQFIFQYYREEENGRGNFPPRFSGLQFPNYSSELNVNALELDDSALYLCASRGGLERQETQYFGPGTRLLVL.

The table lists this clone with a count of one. CDR3 in DNA: TGTGCCAGCAGCTTATCAGGGGGGCTCTCTGGAAACACCATATATTTT. Residues: CASSLSGGLSGNTIYF. The chain joins TRBV7-2 to TRBJ1-3, with TRBD1 matching over 7 bases. The CDR3 is 16 residues long. V was clipped by 2 bases and J by 0 bases; unmatched bases: 4. Germline V gene sequence: CDR1 SGHTA, CDR2 FQGNSA.

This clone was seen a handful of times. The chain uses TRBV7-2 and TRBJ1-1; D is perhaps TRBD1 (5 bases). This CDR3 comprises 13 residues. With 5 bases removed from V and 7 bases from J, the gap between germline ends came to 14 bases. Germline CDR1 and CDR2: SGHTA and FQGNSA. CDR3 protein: CASSTRTGGEAFF. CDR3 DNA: TGTGCCAGCAGCACCCGGACGGGGGGTGAAGCTTTCTTT.

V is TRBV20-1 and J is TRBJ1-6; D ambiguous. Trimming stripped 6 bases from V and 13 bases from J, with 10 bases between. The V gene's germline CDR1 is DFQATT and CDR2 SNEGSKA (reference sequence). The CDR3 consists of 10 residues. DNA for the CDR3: TGCAGTGCCACACCCTCGCCCCTCCACTTT. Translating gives CSATPSPLHF.

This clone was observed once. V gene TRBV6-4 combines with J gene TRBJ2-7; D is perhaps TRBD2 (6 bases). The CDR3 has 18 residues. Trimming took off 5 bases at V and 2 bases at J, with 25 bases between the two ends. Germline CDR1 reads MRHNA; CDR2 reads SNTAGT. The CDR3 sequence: CASSPPGTPDHLTYEQYF. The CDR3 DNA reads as TGTGCCAGCAGTCCCCCCGGGACTCCCGACCACCTTACCTACGAGCAGTACTTC.

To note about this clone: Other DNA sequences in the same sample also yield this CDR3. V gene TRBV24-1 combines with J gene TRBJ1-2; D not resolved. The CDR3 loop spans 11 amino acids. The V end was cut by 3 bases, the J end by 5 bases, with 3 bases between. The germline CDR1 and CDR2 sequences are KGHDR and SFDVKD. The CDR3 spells CATSDLYGYTF. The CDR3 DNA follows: TGTGCCACCAGTGATCTTTATGGCTACACCTTC.

The DNA for the CDR3 is TGTGCCAGCAGCCGGACAGGAGATAGCAATCAGCCCCAGCATTTT. Translating gives CASSRTGDSNQPQHF. The chain couples TRBV5-5 to TRBJ1-5; 7 bases line up with TRBD1. This CDR3 has 15 amino acids. The ends lost 4 bases at V and 0 bases at J; junction bases unmatched: 4. In germline, CDR1 is SGHKS, CDR2 YYEKEE (reference sequence).

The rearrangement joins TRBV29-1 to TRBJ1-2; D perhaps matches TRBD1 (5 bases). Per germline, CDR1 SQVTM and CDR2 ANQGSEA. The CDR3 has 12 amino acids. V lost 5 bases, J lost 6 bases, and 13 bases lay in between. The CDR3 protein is CSVFRVKDGYTF. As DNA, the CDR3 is TGCAGCGTTTTCAGGGTCAAGGATGGCTACACCTTC.

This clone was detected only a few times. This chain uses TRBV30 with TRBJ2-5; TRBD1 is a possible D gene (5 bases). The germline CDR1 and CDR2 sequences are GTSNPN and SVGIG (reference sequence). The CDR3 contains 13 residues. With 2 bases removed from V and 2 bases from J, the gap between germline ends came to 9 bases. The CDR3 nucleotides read TGTGCCTGGAGTCCAGGGCCGCAAGAGACCCAGTACTTC. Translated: CAWSPGPQETQYF.

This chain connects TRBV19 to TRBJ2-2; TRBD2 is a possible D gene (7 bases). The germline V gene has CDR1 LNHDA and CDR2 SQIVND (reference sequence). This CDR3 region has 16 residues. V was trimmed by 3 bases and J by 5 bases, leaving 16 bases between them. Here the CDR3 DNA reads TGTGCCAGTAGTATCCGGGGGGCTAGTGGTACCGGGGAGCTGTTTTTT. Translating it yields CASSIRGASGTGELFF. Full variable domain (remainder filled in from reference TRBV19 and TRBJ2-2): DGGITQSPKYLFRKEGQNVTLSCEQNLNHDAMYWYRQDPGQGLRLIYYSQIVNDFQKGDIAEGYSVSREKKESFPLTVTSAQKNPTAFYLCASSIRGASGTGELFFGEGSRLTVL.

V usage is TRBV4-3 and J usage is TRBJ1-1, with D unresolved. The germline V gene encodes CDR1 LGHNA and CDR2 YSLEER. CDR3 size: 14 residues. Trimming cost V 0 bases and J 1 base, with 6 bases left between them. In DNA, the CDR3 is TGCGCCAGCAGCCAAGAAGCCGGGAACACTGAAGCTTTCTTT. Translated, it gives CASSQEAGNTEAFF.

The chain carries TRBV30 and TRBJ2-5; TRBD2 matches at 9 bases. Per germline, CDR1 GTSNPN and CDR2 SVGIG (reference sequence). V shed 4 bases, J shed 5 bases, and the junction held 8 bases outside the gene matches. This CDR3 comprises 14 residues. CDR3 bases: TGTGCCTGGAAACCGGGACTAGCTTCGGAGACCCAGTACTTC. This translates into CAWKPGLASETQYF.